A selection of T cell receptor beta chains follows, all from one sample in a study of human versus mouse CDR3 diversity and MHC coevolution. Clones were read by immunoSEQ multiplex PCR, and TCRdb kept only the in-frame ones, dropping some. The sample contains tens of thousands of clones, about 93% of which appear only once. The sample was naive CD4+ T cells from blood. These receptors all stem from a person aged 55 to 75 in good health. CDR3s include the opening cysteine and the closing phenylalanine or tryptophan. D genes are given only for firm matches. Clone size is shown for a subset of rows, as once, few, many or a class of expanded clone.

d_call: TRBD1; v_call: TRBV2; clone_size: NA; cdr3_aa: CASRTTGENSPLHF
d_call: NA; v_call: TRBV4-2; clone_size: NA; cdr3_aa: CASSQDRRVRVLGELFF
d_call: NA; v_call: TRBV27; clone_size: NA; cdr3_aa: CASSGDRGRQPQHF
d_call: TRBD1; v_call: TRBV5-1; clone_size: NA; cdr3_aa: CASSSQGGNTEAFF
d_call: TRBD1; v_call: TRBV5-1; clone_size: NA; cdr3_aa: CASSSRQGTPAHTDTQYF
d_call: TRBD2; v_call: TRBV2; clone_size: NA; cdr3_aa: CATRPTSVAGNEQFF
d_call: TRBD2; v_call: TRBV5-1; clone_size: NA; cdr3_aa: CASTHAGAETQYF
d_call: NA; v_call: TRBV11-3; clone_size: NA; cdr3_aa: CASALGGAGNNEQYF
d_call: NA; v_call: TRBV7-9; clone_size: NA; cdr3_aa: CASSLGGGRTDTQYF
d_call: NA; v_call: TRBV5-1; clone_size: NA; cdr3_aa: CASSLDGRSTYNEQFF
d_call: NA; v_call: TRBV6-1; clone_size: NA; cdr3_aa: CASSVFPGMSGNTIYF
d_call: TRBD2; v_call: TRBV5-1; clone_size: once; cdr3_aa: CASSLIPSGGQETQYF
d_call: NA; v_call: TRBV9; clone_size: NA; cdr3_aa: CASSSPNSPLHF
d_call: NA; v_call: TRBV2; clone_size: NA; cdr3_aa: CASSEGRGSTDTQYF
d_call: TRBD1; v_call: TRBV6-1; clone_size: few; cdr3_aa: CASSETGQGATGELFF
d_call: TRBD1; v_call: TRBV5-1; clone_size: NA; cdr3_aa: CASSFQGGREKLFF
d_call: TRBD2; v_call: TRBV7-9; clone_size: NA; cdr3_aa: CASSRTSGSTGELFF
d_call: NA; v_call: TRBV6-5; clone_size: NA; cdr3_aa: CASSYPGESEKLFF
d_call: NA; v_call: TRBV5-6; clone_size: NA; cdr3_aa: CASSLGGVKRAYEQFF
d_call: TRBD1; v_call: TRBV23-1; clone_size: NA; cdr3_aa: CASFSGPTGYNEQFF
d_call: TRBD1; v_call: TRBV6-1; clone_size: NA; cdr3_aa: CASSARDRSVSGANVLTF
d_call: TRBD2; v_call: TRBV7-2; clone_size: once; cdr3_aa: CASSLSAGGRDEQFF
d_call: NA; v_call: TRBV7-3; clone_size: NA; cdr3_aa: CASSYAPEVDTQYF
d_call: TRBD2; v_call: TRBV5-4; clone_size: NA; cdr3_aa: CASSFPSGLNEQYF
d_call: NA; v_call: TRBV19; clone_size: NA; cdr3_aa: CASSPLQGGWDTQYF
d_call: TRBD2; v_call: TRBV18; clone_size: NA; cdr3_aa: CASSPSASGISNEQFF
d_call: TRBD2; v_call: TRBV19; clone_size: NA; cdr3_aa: CASSSRTSGRASYNEQFF
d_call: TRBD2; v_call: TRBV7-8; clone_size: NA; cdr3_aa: CASSLGGLATNTGELFF
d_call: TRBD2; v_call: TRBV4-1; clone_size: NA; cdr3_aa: CASSQATLAGAYNEQFF
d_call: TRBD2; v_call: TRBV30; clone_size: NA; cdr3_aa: CAWSGASGLETQYF
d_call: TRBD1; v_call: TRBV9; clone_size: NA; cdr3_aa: CASSVWDSSTDTQYF
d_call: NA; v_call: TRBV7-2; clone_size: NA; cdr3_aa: CASSLLAGEGETQYF
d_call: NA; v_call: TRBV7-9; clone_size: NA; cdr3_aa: CASSLSTAGAFGGNQPQHF
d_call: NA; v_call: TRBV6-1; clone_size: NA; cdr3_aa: CASSPSQSSYNEQFF
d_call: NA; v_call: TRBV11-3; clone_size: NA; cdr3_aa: CASSSGQSTDTQYF